These T cell receptor beta chains were read from a single sample in a study of blood T cell repertoires in COVID-19. Method: immunoSEQ multiplex PCR; TCRdb's copy keeps in-frame clones and lacks some. The sample contains over 200,000 clones, about 89% of which appear only once. Input material: PBMCs or T cells enriched from blood (not recorded which). These receptors were obtained from a man aged 35-49 years who had recovered from COVID-19. The CDR3 runs from the conserved cysteine through the conserved F or W. The D gene is left open where the match is weak. Clone size appears in some rows only: once, few, many, or a class for an expanded clone.

TRBJ1-6 | NA | TRBV11-2 | TRBD1 | 15 | TGTGCCAGCAGCTTCCGACAGGGAGGAACCTCACCCCTCCACTTT | CASSFRQGGTSPLHF
TRBJ1-5 | NA | TRBV6-5 | NA | 14 | TGTGCCAGCAGTTACTCGTCTTTGGGGCAACCCCAGCATTTT | CASSYSSLGQPQHF
TRBJ2-7 | NA | TRBV7-9 | TRBD1 | 15 | TGTGCCAGCAGCTTAGTTCCGACAGGGCTCAACGAGCAGTACTTC | CASSLVPTGLNEQYF
TRBJ1-1 | NA | TRBV28 | NA | 17 | TGTGCCAGCAGTTTAAGGGGTTATCTATATGGGAACACTGAAGCTTTCTTT | CASSLRGYLYGNTEAFF
TRBJ1-2 | few | TRBV19 | NA | 16 | TGTGCCAGTATCGACAATCCCTTCGGGACTATGGGTGGCTACACCTTC | CASIDNPFGTMGGYTF
TRBJ1-2 | NA | TRBV11-3 | NA | 19 | TGTGCCAGCAGCTTAGAAGCCCCCGGGACATCGTCCTCCTACTATGGCTACACCTTC | CASSLEAPGTSSSYYGYTF
TRBJ1-6 | NA | TRBV2 | TRBD1 | 15 | TGTGCCAGCTCGGGACAGGGGGCGGGCAATTCACCCCTCCACTTT | CASSGQGAGNSPLHF
TRBJ2-7 | NA | TRBV28 | NA | 15 | TGTGCCAGCAGTTTAGCAGGACACAACTCCTACGAGCAGTACTTC | CASSLAGHNSYEQYF
TRBJ2-7 | NA | TRBV21-1 | NA | 18 | TGTGCCAGCAGCAAAGAGCTTCCTCGGGGGTATCTTAGGTACGAGCAGTACTTC | CASSKELPRGYLRYEQYF
TRBJ1-2 | NA | TRBV2 | NA | 16 | TGTGCCACCTATGGGGAATTAGGGGCTCAGCTAGATGGCTACACCTTC | CATYGELGAQLDGYTF
TRBJ1-1 | NA | TRBV5-1 | NA | 18 | TGCGCCAGCAGCTTGTGGCCCCGCCGGACAGATTTGAACACTGAAGCTTTCTTT | CASSLWPRRTDLNTEAFF
TRBJ1-5 | NA | TRBV19 | TRBD1 | 13 | TGTGCCAGTAGCACGCAACAGGGGGTGGCCCAGCATTTT | CASSTQQGVAQHF
TRBJ2-7 | NA | TRBV19 | NA | 14 | TGTGCCAGTAGCTTTGGACAGCACTCCTACGAGCAGTACTTC | CASSFGQHSYEQYF
TRBJ2-1 | once | TRBV5-1 | TRBD2 | 14 | TGCGCCAGCAGGACGGGGGGGTCCTACAATGAGCAGTTCTTC | CASRTGGSYNEQFF
TRBJ2-1 | NA | TRBV6-5 | TRBD2 | 16 | TGTGCCAGCAGTTACTCGGGCGGGGGACTAGCGGGGGAGCAGTTCTTC | CASSYSGGGLAGEQFF
TRBJ2-5 | NA | TRBV2 | TRBD2 | 15 | TGTGCCAGCAATCGTCCTAGCGGGGGGAGGGAGACCCAGTACTTC | CASNRPSGGRETQYF
TRBJ2-7 | NA | TRBV11-2 | NA | 15 | TGTGCCAGCAGCTTGGACAGAGCCTTCACCTACGAGCAGTACTTC | CASSLDRAFTYEQYF
TRBJ1-6 | NA | TRBV5-4 | NA | 16 | TGTGCCAGCAGCTTGGCCTCTACAGGGCGTAATTCACCCCTCCACTTT | CASSLASTGRNSPLHF
TRBJ1-6 | NA | TRBV5-6 | NA | 17 | NA | CASSLLSPLHFVSPLHF
TRBJ2-7 | NA | TRBV28 | TRBD2 | 15 | TGTGCCAGCAGTATCGGGACTAGCGGGAGGTACGAGCAGTACTTC | CASSIGTSGRYEQYF
TRBJ2-7 | NA | TRBV7-9 | NA | 13 | TGTGCCAGCAACCAGGGGGGAAGATACGAGCAGTACTTC | CASNQGGRYEQYF
TRBJ1-6 | NA | TRBV7-9 | TRBD1 | 14 | TGTGCCAGCAGCTTAGCACAGGGGAGCTCACCCCTCCACTTT | CASSLAQGSSPLHF
TRBJ2-1 | NA | TRBV12-3/TRBV12-4 | TRBD1 | 13 | TGTGCCATCTCCGGGACAGCCTACAATGAGCAGTTCTTC | CAISGTAYNEQFF
TRBJ2-5 | NA | TRBV6-6 | NA | 12 | TGTGCCAGCGGCCGAGCAGGAGAGACCCAGTACTTC | CASGRAGETQYF
TRBJ1-5 | few | TRBV27 | NA | 16 | TGTGCCAGCGCATCCTGGGGACAATCTAGCAATCAGCCCCAGCATTTT | CASASWGQSSNQPQHF
TRBJ1-4 | NA | TRBV12-3/TRBV12-4 | NA | 13 | TGTGCCAGCAGTGGGGGCTTTGATGAAAAACTGTTTTTT | CASSGGFDEKLFF
TRBJ1-2 | few | TRBV7-3 | TRBD1 | 14 | TGTGCCAGCAGCCCAAACGGGGCAGGGGGAGTCTACACCTTC | CASSPNGAGGVYTF
TRBJ2-6 | NA | TRBV6-2/TRBV6-3 | TRBD1 | 21 | TGTGCCAGCAGTTACCCAGATGATGGATACGGGACAGCAGCGGGGGCCAACGTCCTGACTTTC | CASSYPDDGYGTAAGANVLTF
TRBJ2-5 | NA | TRBV9 | TRBD1 | 17 | TGTGCCAGCAGCGCCGGCTACCGGGACAGGGGTAGGGAGACCCAGTACTTC | CASSAGYRDRGRETQYF
TRBJ1-2 | NA | TRBV19 | NA | 13 | TGTGCCAGTAGTGAGATTGAGGGCTATGGCTACACCTTC | CASSEIEGYGYTF
TRBJ2-5 | NA | TRBV7-7 | TRBD2 | 17 | TGTGCCAGCAGCGAGGGGACTAGCGGGATAGGCCAAGAGACCCAGTACTTC | CASSEGTSGIGQETQYF
TRBJ1-1 | NA | TRBV5-8 | NA | 18 | TGTGCCAGCAGCTTGGGGAGGATCACCCTCCTGAAGGACACTGAAGCTTTCTTT | CASSLGRITLLKDTEAFF
TRBJ2-1 | NA | TRBV7-3 | TRBD1 | 14 | TGTGCCAGCAGCATGACAGGGAATAGTGCTGAGCAGTTCTTC | CASSMTGNSAEQFF
TRBJ1-4 | NA | TRBV5-1 | NA | 13 | TGCGCCAGCAGTACGGCAACTAATGAAAAACTGTTTTTT | CASSTATNEKLFF
TRBJ2-7 | few | TRBV9 | TRBD1 | 14 | TGTGCCAGCAGCGTACAGGACAGGGGCTACGAGCAGTACTTC | CASSVQDRGYEQYF
TRBJ2-5 | NA | TRBV6-5 | TRBD2 | 16 | TGTGCCAGCAGTTACACCGGGGTGGGACTAGCTAGTCCCCAGTACTTC | CASSYTGVGLASPQYF
TRBJ1-5 | NA | TRBV25-1 | NA | 16 | TGTGCCAGCAGCGCACGGCGGTACAGGCCCCATCAGCCCCAGCATTTT | CASSARRYRPHQPQHF
TRBJ2-7 | NA | TRBV9 | TRBD2 | 15 | TGTGCCAGCAGCGTAGGTGGGACTACTACCTACGAGCAGTACTTC | CASSVGGTTTYEQYF
TRBJ1-2 | once | TRBV28 | NA | 14 | TGTGCCAGCAGTCCGTTGGTTGACAGGCGGACCTACACCTTC | CASSPLVDRRTYTF
TRBJ2-7 | NA | TRBV25-1 | TRBD1 | 16 | TGTGCCAGCACCGACCCCCGGACAGGGGAAATTGTCGAGCAGTACTTC | CASTDPRTGEIVEQYF
TRBJ1-2 | NA | TRBV3-1/TRBV3-2 | NA | 17 | TGTGCCAGCAGCCAAGCCACCCACCGGACGGGAAAAGGAGGCTACACCTTC | CASSQATHRTGKGGYTF
TRBJ2-7 | NA | TRBV7-3 | TRBD1 | 15 | TGTGCCAGCAGCTCTTATCCGGGACAGACCTACGAGCAGTACTTC | CASSSYPGQTYEQYF
TRBJ2-1 | once | TRBV5-1 | NA | 18 | TGCGCCAGCAGCTTGGGCGTGGTCAACAGGGCCTCCTACAATGAGCAGTTCTTC | CASSLGVVNRASYNEQFF
TRBJ1-5 | NA | TRBV19 | NA | 16 | TGTGCCAGTAGTACCGATATGGGGAGCAACAATCAGCCCCAGCATTTT | CASSTDMGSNNQPQHF
TRBJ1-5 | NA | TRBV27 | TRBD1 | 19 | TGTGCCAGCAGTTCTCGGACAGGGGGCATAACCTATAGCAATCAGCCCCAGCATTTT | CASSSRTGGITYSNQPQHF
TRBJ2-2 | NA | TRBV18 | NA | 15 | TGTGCCAGCTCACCAGGACAAATCAGGGGCGGGGAGCTGTTTTTT | CASSPGQIRGGELFF
TRBJ1-5 | NA | TRBV10-2 | NA | 14 | TGCGCCAGCAGTGAGTCGTCGTCTTCAGGGGCCCAGCATTTT | CASSESSSSGAQHF
TRBJ2-3 | NA | TRBV2 | TRBD2 | 19 | TGTGCCAGCAGTGGACGGACTAGCGGGGGCAATCTGGGCACAGATACGCAGTATTTT | CASSGRTSGGNLGTDTQYF
TRBJ2-7 | NA | TRBV21-1 | NA | 15 | TGTGCCAGCAGCACGCAACCAGGGCCCCACTACGAGCAGTACTTC | CASSTQPGPHYEQYF
TRBJ1-6 | NA | TRBV7-3 | NA | 14 | TGTGCCAGCAGCTTAGAGCCGGGAACCTCACCCCTCCACTTT | CASSLEPGTSPLHF
TRBJ1-3 | NA | TRBV30 | TRBD1 | 15 | TGTGCCTGGACGGGACAGATTATCTCTGGAAACACCATATATTTT | CAWTGQIISGNTIYF
TRBJ1-3 | NA | TRBV6-1 | TRBD1 | 16 | TGTGCCAGCAGTGCGGCTACAGGGGGTGTCCGGAACACCATATATTTT | CASSAATGGVRNTIYF
TRBJ2-7 | few | TRBV7-3 | TRBD2 | 15 | TGTGCCAGCAGCTTATCAAGCGGGGCAGTCTACGAGCAGTACTTC | CASSLSSGAVYEQYF